The sequence of this T cell receptor (beta chain) was determined in a study of OX40 agonist ivuxolimab in advanced cancers. From germline, CDR1 is MDHEN and CDR2 SYDVKM. Trimming took off 8 bases at V and 7 bases at J, with 14 bases between the two ends. The CDR3 consists of 13 residues. Turning to this clone: Its antigen is unknown.

Clones were read by immunoSEQ multiplex PCR, and TCRdb kept only the in-frame ones, dropping some. Of about 35,000 clones listed, over 80% are singletons. Points from the study as a whole: Some nonresponders additionally presented with little normalized T-cell clonal expansion. Clonal expansion from baseline to week 6 occurred in both CD4+ and CD8+ T cells.

The sequence came from an adult with an advanced solid tumor such as melanoma, head and neck, liver or kidney cancer. The gene calls are TRBV28 and TRBJ2-2; tentative D call: TRBD1 (6 bases). The sequenced sample was CD4+ or CD8+ T cells sorted from blood, obtained in a trial of the OX40 agonist ivuxolimab. CDR3: CASEGQGNGELFF. CDR3 in DNA: TGTGCCAGCGAGGGTCAGGGGAACGGGGAGCTGTTTTTT.